This record concerns one T cell receptor beta chain sequence. This clonotype was picked up a small number of times. Its antigen specificity is not known. Base qualities are not at hand, and no much larger clone is one base apart. The V end gives up 10 bases and the J end 3 bases, leaving 8 bases in the junction not matched to a gene. The CDR3 runs 14 residues from the cysteine to the phenylalanine. The sequence is cut down to CDR3 DNA, 42 bases in frame from base 1. CDR1 and CDR2 (MNHEY, SMNVEV) derive from the germline V gene (reference sequence). The sample belongs to a study of CD8 T cells in ankylosing spondylitis (TCRdb year 2017). Turning to the overall study: T cell receptor beta repertoires were profiled in healthy donors and ankylosing spondylitis patients so that disease-linked TCR variants could be found. The whole study cohort included 90 to 120 healthy donors and under 30 ankylosing spondylitis patients. Peripheral blood was sampled, and synovial fluid was also collected from ankylosing spondylitis patients.

Instrument on record: Illumina HiSeq 2500. Quantitative 5'-RACE with molecular barcodes was used to prepare TCR beta libraries. Per the original workflow: A new computational method, built on a probabilistic model of VDJ rearrangement, was used to identify disease-linked TCR variants. TCRdb cleaned the public reads at Q25 with fastp, built clones with MiXCR and kept in-frame beta chains. Every entry covers one CDR3 protein and lists the most common genes and DNA from its rows. The V and J calls come from TCRdb's annotation, not from the publication. Within this sample are 250,000 or so distinct CDR3 sequences, with roughly a quarter of them counted one time only. The top ten clones comprise 0.5% to 0.65% of the sample. Beyond this particular receptor, the publication reports: In peripheral blood, the disease-linked clones were found at relatively low frequencies and had a CD8+ phenotype. A TCR beta motif made up of seven or eight highly homologous amino acid variants appeared to be characteristic of blood from ankylosing spondylitis patients. Some TCR beta motif variants had previously been reported in synovial fluid and blood of reactive arthritis patients, which suggested common disease-initiation mechanisms. According to the report, matched synovial fluid samples from ankylosing spondylitis patients were significantly enriched for the disease-linked clones.

Sequenced sample: blood, either unsorted or a sorted T cell fraction (not recorded which). This TCR was sampled from a male donor with ankylosing spondylitis or in good health (not recorded which). The chain was built from TRBV27 and TRBJ2-1; TRBD2 agrees with 8 junctional bases. The CDR3 region has the sequence CAIGGGRGYNEQFF. The bases are TGTGCCATCGGGGGGGGGCGGGGCTACAATGAGCAGTTCTTC.